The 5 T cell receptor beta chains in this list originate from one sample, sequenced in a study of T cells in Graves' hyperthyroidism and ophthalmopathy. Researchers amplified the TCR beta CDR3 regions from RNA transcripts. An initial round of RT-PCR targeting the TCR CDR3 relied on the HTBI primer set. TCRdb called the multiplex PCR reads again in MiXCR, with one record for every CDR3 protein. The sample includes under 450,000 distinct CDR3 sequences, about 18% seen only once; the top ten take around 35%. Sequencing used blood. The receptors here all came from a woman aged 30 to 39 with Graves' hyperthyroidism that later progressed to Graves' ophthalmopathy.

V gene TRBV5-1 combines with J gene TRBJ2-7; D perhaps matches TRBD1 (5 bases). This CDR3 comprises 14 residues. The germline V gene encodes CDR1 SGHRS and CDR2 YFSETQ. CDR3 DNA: TGCGCCAGCAGCTTTCTAGGGGTCTCCTACGAGCAGCACGTC. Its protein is CASSFLGVSYEQHV.

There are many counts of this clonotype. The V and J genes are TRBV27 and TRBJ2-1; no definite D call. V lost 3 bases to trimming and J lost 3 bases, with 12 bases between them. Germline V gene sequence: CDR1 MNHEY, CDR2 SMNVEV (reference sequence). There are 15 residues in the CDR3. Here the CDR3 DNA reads TGTGCCAGCAGTTTCCAACTAAACCACTACAATGAGCAGTTCTTC. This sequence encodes CASSFQLNHYNEQFF.

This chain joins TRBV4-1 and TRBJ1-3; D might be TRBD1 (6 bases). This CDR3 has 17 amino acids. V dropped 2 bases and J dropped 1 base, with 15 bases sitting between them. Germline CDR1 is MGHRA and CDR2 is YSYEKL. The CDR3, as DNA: TGCGCCAGCAGCCAACAGCGGGGGCCGTCATCTGGAAACACCATATATTTT. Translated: CASSQQRGPSSGNTIYF.

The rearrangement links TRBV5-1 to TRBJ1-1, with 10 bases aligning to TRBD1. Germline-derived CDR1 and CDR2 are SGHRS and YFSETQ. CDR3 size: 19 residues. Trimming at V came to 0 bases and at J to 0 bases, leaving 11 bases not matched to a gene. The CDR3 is CASSLGQGAARGLNTEAFF. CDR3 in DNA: TGCGCCAGCAGCTTGGGACAGGGGGCAGCCCGGGGGTTGAACACTGAAGCTTTCTTT. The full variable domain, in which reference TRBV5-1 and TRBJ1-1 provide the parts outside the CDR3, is KAGVTQTPRYLIKTRGQQVTLSCSPISGHRSVSWYQQTPGQGLQFLFEYFSETQRNKGNFPGRFSGRQFSNSRSEMNVSTLELGDSALYLCASSLGQGAARGLNTEAFFGQGTRLTVV.

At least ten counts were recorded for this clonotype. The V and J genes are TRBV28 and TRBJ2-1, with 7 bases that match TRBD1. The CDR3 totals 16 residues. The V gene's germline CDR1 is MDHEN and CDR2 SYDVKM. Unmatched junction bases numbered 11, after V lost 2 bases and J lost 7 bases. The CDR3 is CASSLLYRGLGNEQFF. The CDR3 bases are TGTGCCAGCAGTTTACTGTACAGGGGTTTGGGGAATGAGCAGTTCTTC.